Listed here are 14 T cell receptor beta chains from one sample, sequenced in a study of PD-L1 blockade in urothelial cancer. The data were produced by immunoSEQ multiplex PCR, yet TCRdb's version contains in-frame clones alone and is incomplete. Among 85,000 to 100,000 clones listed, roughly 90% were seen once. The sequencing here drew on PBMCs, taken around atezolizumab (anti-PD-L1) treatment. All receptors come from a man between 60 and 70 years old with urothelial cancer.

The V and J genes are TRBV7-9 and TRBJ2-3; the match to TRBD2 covers 8 bases. In germline, CDR1 is SEHNR, CDR2 FQNEAQ (reference sequence). The CDR3 runs to 15 residues. V dropped 7 bases and J dropped 1; count of bases not matched to a gene: 7. In nucleotides, the CDR3 is TGTGCCAGCACCCTCGCGGGGGGACGCACAGATACGCAGTATTTT. Translated, it gives CASTLAGGRTDTQYF.

This chain uses TRBV5-3 with TRBJ2-7; perhaps TRBD1 as D (6 bases). TRBV5-3 is an ORF, with its function uncertain. The CDR3 loop spans 18 amino acids. V lost 1 base to trimming and J lost 0 bases, with 20 bases between them. CDR3 nucleotides: TGTGCCAGAAGCTTGATCCGTTCAGGAACAGGGAACTCCTACGAGCAGTACTTC. Amino acids: CARSLIRSGTGNSYEQYF.

The chain carries TRBV30 and TRBJ1-1, with 7 nucleotides matching TRBD1. This CDR3 has 14 amino acids. V lost 4 bases and J lost 6; bases outside the gene matches: 11. In germline, CDR1 is GTSNPN, CDR2 SVGIG (reference sequence). The CDR3 here is CAWTPDRWGPEAFF. CDR3 coding DNA: TGTGCCTGGACTCCGGACAGGTGGGGCCCTGAAGCTTTCTTT.

The J gene is TRBJ1-1, the V gene TRBV5-1, with 7 bases matching TRBD1. V trimming: 3 bases; J trimming: 1 base; junction bases outside the gene matches: 3. CDR3 length: 14 residues. Germline V CDR1 and CDR2: SGHRS, YFSETQ. CDR3 nucleotides: TGCGCCAGCAGCTCGGGACAGCCGAACACTGAAGCTTTCTTT. Translating it yields CASSSGQPNTEAFF. Full variable domain (outside the CDR3, taken from reference TRBV5-1 and TRBJ1-1): KAGVTQTPRYLIKTRGQQVTLSCSPISGHRSVSWYQQTPGQGLQFLFEYFSETQRNKGNFPGRFSGRQFSNSRSEMNVSTLELGDSALYLCASSSGQPNTEAFFGQGTRLTVV.

This clone has a handful of counts. The chain carries TRBV27 and TRBJ1-1, with TRBD1 as a possible D gene (6 bases). The CDR3 covers 14 residues. The V gene's germline CDR1 is MNHEY and CDR2 SMNVEV (reference sequence). Trimming left V 6 bases short and J 1 base short, with 12 bases between. Here the CDR3 reads CASRIQGPNTEAFF. The DNA for the CDR3 is TGTGCCAGCAGGATACAGGGCCCGAACACTGAAGCTTTCTTT.

This clone was seen once. This chain joins TRBV7-3 and TRBJ2-3; D is possibly TRBD1 (6 bases). CDR1 and CDR2 from the germline V gene are SGHTA and FQGTGA. The ends were cut back, 3 bases at V and 3 bases at J, with 13 bases in the middle. This CDR3 has 15 residues. This chain's CDR3 is CASSFGYRETDTQYF. In DNA form, the CDR3 reads TGTGCCAGCAGCTTCGGGTACAGGGAGACAGATACGCAGTATTTT.

V usage is TRBV29-1 and J usage is TRBJ2-3; 10 nucleotides match TRBD2. The CDR3 covers 14 residues. CDR1 is SQVTM, CDR2 ANQGSEA, per germline. The V segment lost 8 bases and the J segment 4 bases; nucleotides outside the gene matches: 9. The CDR3 region has the DNA TGCAGCTCCGTTAGCGGGAGGTCCTCAGATACGCAGTATTTT. It translates to CSSVSGRSSDTQYF.

The chain carries TRBV5-1 and TRBJ1-4, with 8 bases fitting TRBD1. V trimming: 0 bases; J trimming: 6 bases; junction bases outside the gene matches: 4. CDR3 length: 15 residues. Germline loops: CDR1 SGHRS, CDR2 YFSETQ. The CDR3: CASSLETGEYEKLFF. CDR3 nucleotide sequence: TGCGCCAGCAGCTTGGAGACAGGGGAATATGAAAAACTGTTTTTT.

This sequence joins TRBV6-5 and TRBJ1-1, with D possibly TRBD1 on 6 matching bases. V was shortened by 7 bases and J by 5 bases, with 17 bases between the two germline ends. There are 14 residues in the CDR3. Germline V gives CDR1 MNHEY, CDR2 SVGAGI. The CDR3 sequence: CASKLGGDRTEAFF. The CDR3 DNA follows: TGTGCCAGCAAGTTAGGGGGGGATAGAACTGAAGCTTTCTTT.

The gene calls are TRBV15 and TRBJ1-2; a possible D gene is TRBD1 (5 bases). Germline V gene sequence: CDR1 LNHNV, CDR2 YYDKDF (reference sequence). The CDR3 runs 18 residues. Trimming pared 1 base from V and 4 bases from J, leaving 22 bases between. CDR3 sequence (DNA): TGTGCCACCAGCAGAGGCCCCGATGGAAGGGGCAGTCCCTATGGCTACACCTTC. This codes for CATSRGPDGRGSPYGYTF.

For the CDR3, the DNA is TGTGCCATCAGTGAGCGTGCTCAAGGCTACCACGGGGAGCAGTACTTC. Its protein is CAISERAQGYHGEQYF. The V and J genes are TRBV10-3 and TRBJ2-7; D is ambiguous. Trimming removed 2 bases from V and 7 bases from J, with 21 bases in between. This CDR3 contains 16 residues. Germline CDR1 is ENHRY and CDR2 is SYGVKD.

The chain uses TRBV4-1 and TRBJ1-2; a possible D gene is TRBD1 (5 bases). V lost 1 base to trimming and J lost 3 bases, with 18 bases between them. Germline V gene data show CDR1 as MGHRA and CDR2 as YSYEKL. This CDR3 has 17 residues. CDR3 DNA sequence: TGCGCCAGCAGCCAAGGAGCCAGGGCCCGTGTTGACTATGGCTACACCTTC. Its translation is CASSQGARARVDYGYTF.

The V and J genes are TRBV18 and TRBJ1-6; the match to TRBD1 covers 8 bases. V gave up 0 bases and J gave up 11 bases; unmatched junction bases: 6. CDR1 is KGHSH and CDR2 is LQKENI in the germline V gene. The CDR3 loop spans 15 amino acids. The CDR3 reads CASSPPDRGEAPLHF. CDR3 bases: TGTGCCAGCTCACCACCAGACAGGGGAGAGGCACCCCTCCACTTT.

The V call is TRBV7-2, the J call TRBJ2-7; a possible D gene is TRBD1 (6 bases). This CDR3 spans 15 amino acids. Per germline, CDR1 SGHTA and CDR2 FQGNSA. Trimming removed 0 bases from V and 2 bases from J, with 11 bases in between. The CDR3 loop is CASSLAQDRAYEQYF. CDR3 nucleotides: TGTGCCAGCAGCTTAGCTCAGGACAGAGCCTACGAGCAGTACTTC.